These 8 T cell receptor beta chains share one sample of origin, sequenced in a study of cytomegalovirus exposure and HLA in healthy donors. Use of 60 Vbeta and 13 Jbeta primers characterized the PCR. This table comes from immunoSEQ multiplex PCR, and its TCRdb copy is limited to in-frame clones, with some not included. The sample consists of 130,000 or so clones, approximately 10% of them appearing once. Sequencing was done on a sample of PBMCs. The receptors come from a woman in her forties in good health and CMV-seropositive.

This clone was found a few times. The genes are TRBV6-1 and TRBJ2-3, with a tentative D call TRBD2 (7 bases). Trimming took off 3 bases at V and 5 bases at J, with 18 bases between the two ends. Germline assignment: CDR1 MNHNS and CDR2 SASEGT. The CDR3 loop spans 16 amino acids. Here the CDR3 DNA reads TGTGCCAGCAGTGACCGGAACCGGGGGGCGGGAGATACGCAGTATTTT. Its translation is CASSDRNRGAGDTQYF.

The chain employs TRBV5-1 and TRBJ2-7, with 8 bases identical to TRBD1. Per the germline V gene, CDR1 is SGHRS and CDR2 is YFSETQ. There are 13 residues in the CDR3. V lost 4 bases, J lost 2 bases, and 2 bases stayed unmatched. The CDR3: CASSRDRTYEQYF. The CDR3 nucleotides read TGCGCCAGCAGCCGGGACAGGACCTACGAGCAGTACTTC.

This sequence joins TRBV6-1 and TRBJ2-7; 10 bases fit TRBD1. The germline CDR1 and CDR2 sequences are MNHNS and SASEGT. Trimming removed 6 bases from V and 1 base from J; junction bases left unmatched: 3. The CDR3 has 14 amino acids. CDR3 loop: CASRDRGGSYEQYV. The CDR3 nucleotides read TGTGCCAGCAGGGACAGGGGGGGATCCTACGAGCAGTACGTC.

The chain combines TRBV11-2 with TRBJ2-7; D gene ambiguous. The CDR3 has 15 amino acids. CDR1 is SGHAT and CDR2 is FQNNGV in the germline V gene. V lost 1 base and J lost 5, with 15 bases in between. The CDR3 loop reads CASSLGQAPDDEQYF. The DNA for the CDR3 is TGTGCCAGCAGCTTAGGGCAGGCCCCCGACGACGAGCAGTACTTC.

The V gene is TRBV7-3, the J gene TRBJ2-3; perhaps TRBD1 as D (6 bases). The CDR3 loop spans 16 amino acids. Trimming removed 6 bases from V and 0 bases from J, with 16 bases in between. Germline values: CDR1 SGHTA, CDR2 FQGTGA. The CDR3 spells CASRQGRRLSTDTQYF. CDR3 nucleotides: TGTGCCAGCAGACAGGGTCGGAGGCTAAGCACAGATACGCAGTATTTT.

Only a few counts were recorded for this clone. The chain combines TRBV29-1 with TRBJ1-2; D is unresolved. V lost 3 bases, J lost 4 bases, and 9 bases lay in between. CDR1 and CDR2 (germline): SQVTM, ANQGSEA. This CDR3 spans 12 amino acids. CDR3 nucleotides: TGCAGCGTTGAGGCCAGGCCCTATGGCTACACCTTC. Protein: CSVEARPYGYTF.

The chain carries TRBV5-4 and TRBJ1-1; D perhaps matches TRBD1 (6 bases). Trimming stripped 0 bases from V and 6 bases from J, with 9 bases between. Germline V gene lookup returns CDR1 SGHNT and CDR2 YYREEE (reference sequence). This CDR3 has 13 residues. The CDR3 protein is CASSLGQGPEAFF. The CDR3 DNA reads TGTGCCAGCAGCTTGGGGCAGGGGCCTGAAGCTTTCTTT.

This clone was seen more than once but under ten times. The genes are TRBV19 and TRBJ2-2, with D possibly being TRBD2 (6 bases). Germline V gene lookup returns CDR1 LNHDA and CDR2 SQIVND (reference sequence). The CDR3 loop spans 15 amino acids. Trimming left V 5 bases short and J 3 bases short, with 13 bases between. The CDR3 loop is CASSLGPGDTGELFF. CDR3 DNA sequence: TGTGCCAGTAGTCTCGGGCCGGGGGACACCGGGGAGCTGTTTTTT.